The 6 T cell receptor beta chains below all came from one sample that was sequenced in a study of blood T cells in healthy people across ages. Through a sample-barcoded 5' primer and a J-beta primer mix, a second PCR was run for 7 to 11 cycles. TCRdb ran MiXCR on the 5' RACE reads and lists one entry per CDR3 protein. Among 1.5 million to 2 million distinct CDR3 sequences listed, approximately 32% were seen once. Sequenced material: blood. These receptors all come from a woman in her 30s in good health.

This chain uses TRBV5-1 with TRBJ2-5, with 9 bases that match TRBD1. Germline V CDR1 and CDR2: SGHRS, YFSETQ. Trimming at V came to 2 bases and at J to 0 bases, leaving 5 bases not matched to a gene. This CDR3 region has 16 residues. This CDR3 is CASSLGQGKYQETQYF. The CDR3 DNA sequence: TGCGCCAGCAGCTTAGGACAGGGGAAGTACCAAGAGACCCAGTACTTC.

There are a few counts of this clonotype. V usage is TRBV5-1 and J usage is TRBJ2-5; D not resolved. This CDR3 is built from 14 residues. V was pared by 4 bases and J by 3 bases, with 13 bases between. Germline CDR1 is SGHRS and CDR2 is YFSETQ. The CDR3 DNA reads as TGCGCCAGCAGCGCAACCAGGACGGAAGAGACCCAGTACTTC. This sequence encodes CASSATRTEETQYF.

This clonotype was counted only a few times. The rearrangement uses TRBV5-1 and TRBJ1-1; 8 bases match TRBD1. There are 12 residues in the CDR3. From germline, CDR1 is SGHRS and CDR2 YFSETQ. The V and J ends lost 3 bases and 11 bases, in that order; junction bases with no gene match: 6. The chain's CDR3 is CASSSTGGEAFF. DNA of the CDR3: TGCGCCAGCAGCTCAACAGGGGGAGAGGCTTTCTTT.

This clonotype has just a few counts. The chain combines TRBV4-1 with TRBJ2-2, with 7 bases aligning to TRBD2. With 4 bases clipped from V and 3 bases from J, the junction kept 8 bases outside the gene matches. This CDR3 has 16 residues. Germline loops: CDR1 MGHRA, CDR2 YSYEKL. CDR3 residues: CASSPARLADTGELFF. The CDR3 DNA reads as TGCGCCAGCAGCCCGGCCCGGCTAGCGGACACCGGGGAGCTGTTTTTT.

This clonotype was seen more than once but under ten times. This chain connects TRBV12-3 or TRBV12-4 to TRBJ1-2; 7 bases map to TRBD1. This CDR3 is built from 14 residues. J lost 7 bases, V lost 3 bases, and 8 bases had no gene match. Here the CDR3 DNA reads TGTGCCAGCAGTTTTGCAGGGGGAAACGGTGGCTACACCTTC. Translating it yields CASSFAGGNGGYTF.

This clonotype has a handful of counts. The V and J genes are TRBV7-3 and TRBJ2-5; D is possibly TRBD2 (6 bases). The CDR3 consists of 13 residues. The germline V gene has CDR1 SGHTA and CDR2 FQGTGA. V was clipped by 4 bases and J by 7 bases, with 13 bases between them. In DNA form, the CDR3 reads TGTGCCAGCAGCTCGCAACTGGAGGGGACCCAGTACTTC. It is translated as CASSSQLEGTQYF.